The present T cell receptor beta chain was sequenced within a study of blood T cells in healthy people across ages. Through a sample-barcoded 5' primer and a J-beta primer mix, a second PCR was run for roughly 6 to 12 cycles. Each CDR3 protein gets one entry after TCRdb re-called the 5' RACE reads with MiXCR. The sample records 800,000 to 950,000 distinct CDR3 sequences, about 29% being singletons. Deletions cut 5 bases from V and 8 bases from J, with 22 bases between. The CDR3 runs to 15 residues. Germline CDR1 reads SGHTA; CDR2 reads FQGTGA. These data are also associated with another study on T cells of mothers and their children.

The source material was blood. The sequence was obtained from a woman aged 35 to 49 in good health. The chain uses TRBV7-3 and TRBJ2-7; perhaps TRBD1 as D (6 bases). DNA of the CDR3: TGTGCCAGCAGCGCTCTAGGGGGACGGAACAGCCAGCAGTACTTC. This codes for CASSALGGRNSQQYF.